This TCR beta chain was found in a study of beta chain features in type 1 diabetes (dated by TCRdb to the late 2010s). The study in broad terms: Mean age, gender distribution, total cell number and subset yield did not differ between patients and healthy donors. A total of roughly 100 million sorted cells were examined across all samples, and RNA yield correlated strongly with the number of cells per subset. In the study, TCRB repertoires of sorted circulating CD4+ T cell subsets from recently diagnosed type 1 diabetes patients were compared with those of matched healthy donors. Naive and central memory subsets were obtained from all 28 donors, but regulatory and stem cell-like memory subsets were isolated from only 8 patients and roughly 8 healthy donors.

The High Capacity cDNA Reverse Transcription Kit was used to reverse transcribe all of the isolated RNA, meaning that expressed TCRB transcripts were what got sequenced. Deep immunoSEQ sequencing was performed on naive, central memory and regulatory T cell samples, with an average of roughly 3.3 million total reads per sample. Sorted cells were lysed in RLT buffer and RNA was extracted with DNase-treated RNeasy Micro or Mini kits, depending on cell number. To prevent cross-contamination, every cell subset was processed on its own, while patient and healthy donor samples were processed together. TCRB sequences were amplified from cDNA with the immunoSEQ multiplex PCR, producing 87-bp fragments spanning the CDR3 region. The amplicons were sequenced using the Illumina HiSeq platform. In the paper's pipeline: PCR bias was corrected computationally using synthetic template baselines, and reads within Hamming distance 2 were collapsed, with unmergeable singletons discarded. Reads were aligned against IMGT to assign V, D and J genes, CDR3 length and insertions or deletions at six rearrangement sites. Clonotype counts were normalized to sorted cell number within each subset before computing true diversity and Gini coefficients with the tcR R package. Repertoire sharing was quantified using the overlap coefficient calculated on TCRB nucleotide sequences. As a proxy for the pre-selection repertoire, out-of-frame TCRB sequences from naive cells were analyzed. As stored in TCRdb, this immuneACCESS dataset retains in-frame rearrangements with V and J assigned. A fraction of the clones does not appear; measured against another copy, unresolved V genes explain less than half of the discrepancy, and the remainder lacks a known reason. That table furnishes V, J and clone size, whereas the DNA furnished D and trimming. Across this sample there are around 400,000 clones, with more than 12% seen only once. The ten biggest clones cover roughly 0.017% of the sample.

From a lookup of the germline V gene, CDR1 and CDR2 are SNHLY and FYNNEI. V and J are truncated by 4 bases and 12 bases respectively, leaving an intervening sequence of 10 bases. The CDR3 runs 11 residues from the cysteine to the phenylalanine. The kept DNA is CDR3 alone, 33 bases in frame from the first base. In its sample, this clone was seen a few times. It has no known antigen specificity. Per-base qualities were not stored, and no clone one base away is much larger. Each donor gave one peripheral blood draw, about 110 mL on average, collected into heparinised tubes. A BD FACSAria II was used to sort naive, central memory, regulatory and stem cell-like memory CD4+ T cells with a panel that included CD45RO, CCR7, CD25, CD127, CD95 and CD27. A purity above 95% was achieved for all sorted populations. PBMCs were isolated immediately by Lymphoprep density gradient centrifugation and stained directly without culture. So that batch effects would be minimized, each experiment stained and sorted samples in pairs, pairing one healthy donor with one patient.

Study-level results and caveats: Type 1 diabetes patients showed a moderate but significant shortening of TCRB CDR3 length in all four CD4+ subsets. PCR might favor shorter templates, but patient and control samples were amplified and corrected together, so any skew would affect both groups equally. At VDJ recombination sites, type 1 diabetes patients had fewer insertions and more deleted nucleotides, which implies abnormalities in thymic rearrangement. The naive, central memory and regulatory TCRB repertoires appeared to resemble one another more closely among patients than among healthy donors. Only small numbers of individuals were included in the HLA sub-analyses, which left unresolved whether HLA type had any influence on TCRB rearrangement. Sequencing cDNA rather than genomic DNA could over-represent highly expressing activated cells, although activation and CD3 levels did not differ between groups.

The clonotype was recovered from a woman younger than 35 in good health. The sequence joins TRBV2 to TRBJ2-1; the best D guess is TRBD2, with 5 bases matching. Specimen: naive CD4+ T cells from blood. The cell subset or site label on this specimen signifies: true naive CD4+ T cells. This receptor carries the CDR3 CASSAEDWQFF. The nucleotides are TGTGCCAGCAGTGCGGAGGACTGGCAGTTCTTC.